This T cell receptor beta chain stems from a study of identical twins. TCRdb used MiXCR to reprocess the 5' RACE reads, holding one entry per CDR3 protein. The repertoire holds about 920,000 distinct CDR3 sequences, with 10% to 15% as singletons. This clonotype was counted between two and nine times. The antigen is undetermined. Study conclusions and caveats: Fewer insertions characterized abundant cord blood beta clonotypes, whereas memory repertoires showed none.

These data were also filed under a second study, of yellow fever vaccine responses in identical twins.

This sequence originates from a woman aged 18-29 years in good health. The material sequenced was PBMCs.

The CDR3 DNA follows: TGTGCTAGTGGTTTGGCCGGGACCTTACCCGCAGATACGCAGTATTTT. Translated, it gives CASGLAGTLPADTQYF. This chain links TRBV12-5 with TRBJ2-3; D tentatively reads TRBD1 or TRBD2 (5 bases each). Trimming removed 1 base from V and 4 bases from J, with 15 bases in between. The CDR3 totals 16 residues. Germline values: CDR1 LGHNT, CDR2 FRNRAP.